Given below is one TCR beta chain in context. Its target is unknown. An end of the junction differs from the germline gene, which may be a read error. Germline assignment: CDR1 SQVTM and CDR2 ANQGSEA. This CDR3 region has 12 residues. This sample stems from a study of tumor and adjacent non-tumor tissue in lung cancer. Study context: The cohort had about a dozen adenocarcinoma, 2 squamous cell and 1 small cell patients.

Findings of the study overall: Tumor TCR diversity, when higher, was linked to shorter survival.

No cell sorting was done before RNA was extracted from the tissue. Donors were chemotherapy-naive, newly diagnosed lung cancer surgical patients in China, August–late 2014. TCRbeta libraries were built with three rounds of nested PCR, modified from ARM-PCR. From the multiplex PCR reads, TCRdb called clonotypes with MiXCR, one entry per CDR3 protein. The repertoire holds under 250,000 distinct CDR3 sequences, with 60% to 85% as singletons. The sequence was obtained from a man aged 55 to 70 with non-small cell lung cancer. The V gene is TRBV29-1, the J gene TRBJ1-1, with D possibly TRBD1 on 5 matching bases. The sample taken for sequencing was lung tumor tissue. CDR3 in DNA: TGCAGCGTCCGACGGGGGGTCACTGAAGTTGTCTTT. It translates to CSVRRGVTEVVF.